This passage covers 29 T cell receptor beta chains from one sample sequenced in a study of cytomegalovirus exposure and HLA in healthy donors. Primers for the PCR totalled 60 Vbeta and 13 Jbeta. The data were produced by immunoSEQ multiplex PCR, yet TCRdb's version contains in-frame clones alone and is incomplete. The sample shows about 150,000 clones, around 80% of them seen only once. The sample taken for sequencing was PBMCs. The source is a woman in her forties or fifties in good health and CMV-seropositive.

This chain connects TRBV9 to TRBJ1-3, with D uncertain. V was shortened by 1 base and J by 3 bases, with 2 bases between the two germline ends. CDR3 length equals 12 residues. Germline loops: CDR1 SGDLS, CDR2 YYNGEE. This chain's CDR3 is CASSVYGNTIYF. CDR3 bases: TGTGCCAGCAGCGTATATGGAAACACCATATATTTT.

This chain connects TRBV28 to TRBJ2-7; D gene unclear. The V end lost 5 bases, the J end lost 2 bases, and 10 bases lay between the germline ends. The CDR3 spans 13 residues. Germline V lookup: CDR1 MDHEN, CDR2 SYDVKM. CDR3 nucleotides: TGTGCCAGCAGTACACCTCTCCCCTACGAGCAGTACTTC. It yields the protein CASSTPLPYEQYF.

In regard to this clone: Other DNA sequences within the sample encode an identical CDR3. V usage is TRBV6-5 and J usage is TRBJ2-7; 9 positions match TRBD1. Looked up from germline, CDR1 is MNHEY and CDR2 is SVGAGI. The ends lost 0 bases at V and 0 bases at J; junction bases unmatched: 3. The CDR3 has 16 residues. CDR3: CASSYSRTGDSYEQYF. In nucleotides, the CDR3 is TGTGCCAGCAGTTACTCACGGACAGGGGACTCCTACGAGCAGTACTTC.

This chain joins TRBV4-1 and TRBJ2-5, with TRBD2 matching 9 bases. Judging by the DNA end, TRBJ2-7 fits better; the J call may be wrong. The CDR3 spans 16 residues. Germline CDR1 reads MGHRA; CDR2 reads YSYEKL. CDR3 amino acids: CASSQEAGGPSGEQYF. CDR3 nucleotides: TGCGCCAGCAGCCAAGAGGCGGGGGGGCCATCGGGCGAGCAGTACTTC.

The genes are TRBV18 and TRBJ1-1, with 8 nucleotides matching TRBD1. The CDR3 is 14 amino acids. The germline V gene encodes CDR1 KGHSH and CDR2 LQKENI. V dropped 3 bases and J dropped 7; count of bases not matched to a gene: 7. The DNA for the CDR3 is TGTGCCAGCTCACCCACGACAGGGGACATTGAAGCTTTCTTT. This gives the protein CASSPTTGDIEAFF.

The rearrangement joins TRBV9 to TRBJ1-1; D unresolved. Deletions cut 0 bases from V and 1 base from J, with 10 bases between. Looked up from germline, CDR1 is SGDLS and CDR2 is YYNGEE. This CDR3 comprises 15 residues. DNA for the CDR3: TGTGCCAGCAGCGTAGGGGGAGGTCCGAACACTGAAGCTTTCTTT. Its protein is CASSVGGGPNTEAFF.

This clone was seen only a few times. The rearrangement uses TRBV27 and TRBJ1-5; 7 bases align to TRBD1. CDR3 length: 15 amino acids. Germline CDR1 is MNHEY and CDR2 is SMNVEV (reference sequence). The V and J ends lost 4 bases and 1 base, in that order; junction bases with no gene match: 4. The CDR3 loop is CASSSRDRSNQPQHF. DNA of the CDR3: TGTGCCAGCAGTTCCCGGGACAGAAGCAATCAGCCCCAGCATTTT.

V gene TRBV4-3 combines with J gene TRBJ1-2; 11 nucleotides match TRBD1. Per the germline V gene, CDR1 is LGHNA and CDR2 is YSLEER. There are 17 residues in the CDR3. Trimming at V came to 1 base and at J to 7 bases, leaving 11 bases not matched to a gene. CDR3 sequence (DNA): TGCGCCAGCAGCCAAGGGTTGGGCAGGACAGGGGGCTCTGGCTACACCTTC. Protein product: CASSQGLGRTGGSGYTF.

CDR3 sequence reads: CASSLTAGVTDTQYF. The CDR3 region has the DNA TGTGCCAGCAGCTTAACGGCCGGGGTAACAGATACGCAGTATTTT. This chain connects TRBV7-3 to TRBJ2-3; weak D call: TRBD2 (5 bases). This CDR3 comprises 15 residues. Trimming shortened V by 0 bases and J by 3 bases, and 10 bases separated the two germline ends. Germline CDR1 reads SGHTA; CDR2 reads FQGTGA.

The V call is TRBV7-3, the J call TRBJ2-5; D unresolved. The CDR3 runs to 13 residues. CDR1 is SGHTA, CDR2 FQGTGA, per germline. Trimming left V 0 bases short and J 2 bases short, with 4 bases between. DNA for the CDR3: TGTGCCAGCAGCTTAACCCTTCAAGAGACCCAGTACTTC. Amino acid sequence: CASSLTLQETQYF.

The genes are TRBV5-6 and TRBJ2-7; 11 bases agree with TRBD2. The germline V gene encodes CDR1 SGHDT and CDR2 YYEEEE. The ends lost 4 bases at V and 4 bases at J; junction bases unmatched: 10. There are 16 residues in the CDR3. The CDR3, as DNA: TGTGCCAGCAGCGTACCCGAGGGACTAGCGGTATACGAGCAGTACTTC. Translated, it gives CASSVPEGLAVYEQYF.

CDR3 sequence (DNA): TGTGCCAGCAGCCAGTCATTGGGCAGGGGCAGCGACACCGGGGAGCTGTTTTTT. Its translation is CASSQSLGRGSDTGELFF. The genes are TRBV14 and TRBJ2-2; possibly TRBD1 for D (6 bases). The germline CDR1 and CDR2 sequences are SGHDN and FVKESK. This CDR3 has 18 residues. Trimming stripped 3 bases from V and 3 bases from J, with 20 bases between.

The rearrangement links TRBV19 to TRBJ1-2; a weak D match, TRBD1 (6 bases). Trimming removed 5 bases at V and 5 bases at J, with 18 bases between. CDR1 and CDR2 (germline): LNHDA, SQIVND (reference sequence). The CDR3 spans 15 residues. CDR3 sequence reads: CASSLGGLLRYGYTF. CDR3 coding DNA: TGTGCCAGTAGTTTGGGGGGGCTTCTACGTTATGGCTACACCTTC.

This chain uses TRBV6-4 with TRBJ2-7, with D possibly being TRBD1 (6 bases). Germline V gene data show CDR1 as MRHNA and CDR2 as SNTAGT. This CDR3 region has 12 residues. Between the trimmed V and J ends, which lost 7 bases and 3 bases, there was a span of 10 bases. As DNA, the CDR3 is TGTGCCAGCACGGACAGTAGCTACGAGCAGTACTTC. The encoded protein is CASTDSSYEQYF.

The V and J genes are TRBV7-2 and TRBJ1-1; possibly TRBD1 for D (5 bases). Germline loops: CDR1 SGHTA, CDR2 FQGNSA. Trimming cost V 2 bases and J 1 base, with 17 bases left between them. This CDR3 has 17 amino acids. The CDR3 region has the DNA TGTGCCAGCAGCTTATCACCCCCACAGGTGAGGAACACTGAAGCTTTCTTT. Residues: CASSLSPPQVRNTEAFF.

The chain is built from TRBV7-9 and TRBJ1-1; 7 nucleotides align to TRBD1. The CDR3 is 15 residues long. V lost 4 bases, J lost 3 bases, and 8 bases stayed unmatched. The germline gives CDR1 SEHNR, CDR2 FQNEAQ (reference sequence). CDR3 residues: CASSSPGGRDTEAFF. CDR3 nucleotides: TGTGCCAGCAGCTCGCCAGGGGGAAGGGACACTGAAGCTTTCTTT.

The rearrangement uses TRBV7-2 and TRBJ2-7; TRBD2 agrees at 8 bases. Losses at the gene ends were 5 bases for V and 3 bases for J; bases not matched to a gene: 6. This CDR3 has 14 residues. The germline V gene encodes CDR1 SGHTA and CDR2 FQGNSA. The chain's CDR3 is CASSQSLADYEQYF. The CDR3 DNA sequence: TGTGCCAGCAGCCAATCACTAGCGGACTACGAGCAGTACTTC.

The V and J genes are TRBV28 and TRBJ2-5, with D perhaps matching TRBD2 (5 bases). Germline V CDR1 and CDR2: MDHEN, SYDVKM. V lost 5 bases and J 4 bases, leaving 14 bases between the germline ends. The CDR3 is made up of 14 amino acids. The CDR3 protein is CASSPRRDSETQYF. CDR3 DNA sequence: TGTGCCAGCAGTCCACGCCGGGATTCAGAGACCCAGTACTTC.

Comments on this clone: Other DNA sequences within the sample encode an identical CDR3. The chain uses TRBV19 and TRBJ1-1, with D possibly being TRBD1 (6 bases). There are 14 residues in the CDR3. The V gene's germline CDR1 is LNHDA and CDR2 SQIVND (reference sequence). Trimming left V 5 bases short and J 2 bases short, with 12 bases between. CDR3: CASSSDRRNTEAFF. DNA for the CDR3: TGTGCCAGTAGTTCTGACAGGAGAAACACTGAAGCTTTCTTT.

The CDR3: CASSHPGTEAFF. The DNA for the CDR3 is TGTGCCAGCAGCCATCCCGGGACAGAAGCTTTCTTT. The chain links TRBV7-2 to TRBJ1-1; possibly TRBD1 for D (6 bases). V was cut by 5 bases and J by 8 bases, with 12 bases left in between. Germline V gene sequence: CDR1 SGHTA, CDR2 FQGNSA. The CDR3 consists of 12 residues.

The chain uses TRBV11-2 and TRBJ1-2; 7 bases are shared with TRBD1. The CDR3 loop spans 17 amino acids. V lost 2 bases to trimming and J lost 2 bases; unmatched junction nucleotides: 11. Germline assignment: CDR1 SGHAT and CDR2 FQNNGV. The CDR3 DNA sequence: TGTGCCAGCAGCTTACTAGGGGGCATAGTTCCCAACTATGGCTACACCTTC. This sequence encodes CASSLLGGIVPNYGYTF.

The chain joins TRBV19 to TRBJ1-5; 9 bases match TRBD1. The CDR3 consists of 14 residues. V was clipped by 6 bases and J by 5 bases; unmatched bases: 5. CDR1 is LNHDA and CDR2 is SQIVND in the germline V gene (reference sequence). The CDR3 loop is CASSLWTGDQPQHF. The DNA of the CDR3 is TGTGCCAGTAGCCTCTGGACAGGGGATCAGCCCCAGCATTTT.

This clone appeared a few times. This chain uses TRBV19 with TRBJ2-7; TRBD1 is a possible D gene (7 bases). The CDR3 is made up of 15 amino acids. Germline V gives CDR1 LNHDA, CDR2 SQIVND (reference sequence). The V end lost 1 base, the J end lost 5 bases, and 15 bases lay between the germline ends. The CDR3, as DNA: TGTGCCAGTAGTATAGTCGGAGGGGGCAGCGACGAGCAGTACTTC. This codes for CASSIVGGGSDEQYF.

This chain joins TRBV12-5 and TRBJ2-1; 10 bases fit TRBD2. Germline CDR1 and CDR2: LGHNT and FRNRAP. V gave up 0 bases and J gave up 0 bases; unmatched junction bases: 11. The CDR3 covers 20 residues. The CDR3: CASGLVQLAGVPTSYNEQFF. DNA of the CDR3: TGTGCTAGTGGTTTGGTTCAGCTAGCGGGAGTCCCGACCTCCTACAATGAGCAGTTCTTC.

The table lists this clone with a count of one. The chain recombines TRBV7-2 with TRBJ1-2; 8 bases line up with TRBD1. This CDR3 comprises 16 residues. V gave up 1 base and J gave up 7 bases; unmatched junction bases: 11. Per the germline V gene, CDR1 is SGHTA and CDR2 is FQGNSA. CDR3 in amino acids: CASSLVVWTGISGYTF. The CDR3 nucleotides are TGTGCCAGCAGCTTAGTAGTTTGGACAGGGATTAGTGGCTACACCTTC.

This rearrangement joins TRBV7-3 to TRBJ2-5, with D possibly matching TRBD2 (6 bases). V lost 2 bases and J 11 bases, leaving 18 bases between the germline ends. Per germline, CDR1 SGHTA and CDR2 FQGTGA. The CDR3 has 14 amino acids. The CDR3 DNA follows: TGTGCCAGCAGCTTAGAGGGAGGAGTGGGACGGCAGTACTTC. Translated: CASSLEGGVGRQYF.

The chain employs TRBV7-6 and TRBJ2-7; 8 bases fit TRBD1. In germline, CDR1 is SGHVS, CDR2 FNYEAQ. V dropped 0 bases and J dropped 6; count of bases not matched to a gene: 10. CDR3 size: 16 residues. The CDR3 coding sequence is TGTGCCAGCAGCTTAGCCCGGACAGGGCCCTTAGGCGAGCAGTACTTC. Amino acid sequence: CASSLARTGPLGEQYF.

The gene calls are TRBV19 and TRBJ1-1, with D possibly TRBD1 on 5 matching bases. V lost 7 bases and J 1 base, leaving 19 bases between the germline ends. The CDR3 covers 16 residues. The germline gives CDR1 LNHDA, CDR2 SQIVND (reference sequence). The CDR3 DNA reads as TGTGCCAGTATACTACAGGTTGGGGCGGAGAACACTGAAGCTTTCTTT. This codes for CASILQVGAENTEAFF.

The J gene is TRBJ1-1, the V gene TRBV6-6; D possibly corresponds to TRBD1 (5 bases). Trimming took 1 base from V and 7 from J, leaving 10 bases between them. CDR1 and CDR2 from the germline V gene are MNHNY and SVGAGI (reference sequence). This CDR3 comprises 13 residues. The CDR3 loop reads CASSYYAGDEAFF. The CDR3, as DNA: TGTGCCAGCAGTTACTATGCGGGGGATGAAGCTTTCTTT.